A single sample is the source of the 23 T cell receptor beta chains below, sequenced in a study of cytomegalovirus exposure and HLA in healthy donors. The PCR used 60 Vbeta and 13 Jbeta primers. Repertoires were generated with immunoSEQ multiplex PCR, while TCRdb's copy carries only in-frame clones and drops some. The sample consists of fewer than 250,000 clones, more than 70% of them appearing once. The sample consisted of PBMCs. Receptors were obtained from a man aged 25-45 years in good health and CMV-seropositive.

The J gene is TRBJ2-3, the V gene TRBV5-1; a weak D match, TRBD2 (6 bases). V was trimmed by 0 bases and J by 5 bases, leaving 13 bases between them. This CDR3 comprises 15 residues. The germline V gene encodes CDR1 SGHRS and CDR2 YFSETQ. The CDR3 sequence: CASSLVGGLEDTQYF. In nucleotides, the CDR3 is TGCGCCAGCAGCTTGGTTGGAGGGTTGGAAGATACGCAGTATTTT.

This clone has only a few counts. The J gene is TRBJ2-3, the V gene TRBV19, with TRBD1 matching 7 bases. In germline, CDR1 is LNHDA, CDR2 SQIVND (reference sequence). The CDR3 contains 14 residues. The trim removed 6 bases at V and 2 bases at J, leaving 5 bases unmatched. The DNA for the CDR3 is TGTGCCAGTAGCCCGGACAGGCTCACAGATACGCAGTATTTT. Protein product: CASSPDRLTDTQYF.

This chain links TRBV6-4 with TRBJ1-2; TRBD1 matches at 7 bases. The germline gives CDR1 MRHNA, CDR2 SNTAGT. The CDR3 runs 17 residues. Trimming removed 4 bases from V and 4 bases from J; junction bases left unmatched: 15. CDR3 bases: TGTGCCAGCAGTGCATCCCCGGGACAGTCATCCGGCTATGGCTACACCTTC. It translates to CASSASPGQSSGYGYTF.

The rearrangement joins TRBV7-2 to TRBJ2-7; no firm D call. This CDR3 has 12 amino acids. V gave up 5 bases and J gave up 3 bases, with 8 bases separating them. The germline V gene has CDR1 SGHTA and CDR2 FQGNSA. This CDR3 is CASSDFGYEQYF. Here the CDR3 DNA reads TGTGCCAGCAGCGACTTCGGCTACGAGCAGTACTTC. The full variable domain, with the rest looked up from reference TRBV7-2 and TRBJ2-7, is GAGVSQSPSNKVTEKGKDVELRCDPISGHTALYWYRQSLGQGLEFLIYFQGNSAPDKSGLPSDRFSAERTGGSVSTLTIQRTQQEDSAVYLCASSDFGYEQYFGPGTRLTVT.

J is TRBJ2-3 and V is TRBV12-5, with 14 bases identical to TRBD2. Germline loops: CDR1 LGHNT, CDR2 FRNRAP. CDR3 length equals 17 residues. Germline trimming cut 1 base from V and 1 base from J; bases unmatched to any gene: 1. CDR3 region: CASGLGGLAGGTDTQYF. The CDR3 DNA is TGTGCTAGTGGTTTGGGGGGACTAGCGGGAGGCACAGATACGCAGTATTTT.

The CDR3: CASSPGLAGGPRDIQYF. The CDR3 region has the DNA TGCGCCAGCAGCCCAGGACTAGCGGGAGGGCCTAGGGACATTCAGTACTTC. The chain employs TRBV5-1 and TRBJ2-4; TRBD2 agrees at 15 bases. The J segment lost 8 bases and the V segment lost 4 bases, leaving 10 bases of the junction unmatched. Germline CDR1 reads SGHRS; CDR2 reads YFSETQ. The CDR3 has 17 amino acids.

The CDR3 nucleotides read TGTGCCAGCAGCATCGGGACAGAGGATACGCAGTATTTT. This translates into CASSIGTEDTQYF. The chain combines TRBV7-9 with TRBJ2-3; 7 nucleotides match TRBD1. The J segment lost 6 bases and the V segment lost 5 bases, leaving 5 bases of the junction unmatched. The CDR3 spans 13 residues. Germline V gene sequence: CDR1 SEHNR, CDR2 FQNEAQ (reference sequence).

The J gene is TRBJ2-7, the V gene TRBV7-2, with TRBD1 matching 10 bases. Germline CDR1 SGHTA, CDR2 FQGNSA. The CDR3 length is 14 residues. J gave up 4 bases and V 3 bases, and 3 bases lay outside the gene matches. The CDR3 protein is CASSLDRGIYEQYF. The CDR3 bases are TGTGCCAGCAGCTTGGACAGGGGGATTTACGAGCAGTACTTC.

On this clone itself: The same CDR3 arises from other DNA sequences in this sample as well. The chain combines TRBV7-8 with TRBJ1-3; D gene ambiguous. The CDR3 runs 15 residues. The V end was cut by 5 bases, the J end by 4 bases, with 15 bases between. From germline, CDR1 is SGHVS and CDR2 FQNEAQ. Here the CDR3 reads CASSPNRGGGNTIYF. The CDR3 nucleotides read TGTGCCAGCAGCCCAAACCGCGGTGGGGGAAACACCATATATTTT.

This clone was observed once. This chain connects TRBV9 to TRBJ1-3; 7 nucleotides match TRBD1. The CDR3 sequence is 17 residues long. CDR1 is SGDLS and CDR2 is YYNGEE in the germline V gene. Trimming cost V 3 bases and J 4 bases; bases outside gene matches: 13. The CDR3 loop is CASSAGQAMRHGNTIYF. As DNA, the CDR3 is TGTGCCAGCAGCGCCGGACAGGCGATGCGTCACGGAAACACCATATATTTT.

The CDR3 nucleotides are TGTGCCAGCAGCTCGAGGGCAGCTAACTATGGCTACACCTTC. Translated: CASSSRAANYGYTF. The V and J genes are TRBV7-8 and TRBJ1-2; D ambiguous. Trimming cost V 4 bases and J 0 bases, with 9 bases left between them. The CDR3 sequence is 14 residues long. CDR1 and CDR2 from the germline V gene are SGHVS and FQNEAQ.

This chain uses TRBV7-2 with TRBJ2-6, with D perhaps TRBD1 (5 bases). Per the germline V gene, CDR1 is SGHTA and CDR2 is FQGNSA. V lost 5 bases to trimming and J lost 0 bases, with 8 bases between them. There are 15 residues in the CDR3. Here the CDR3 reads CASSRQSSGANVLTF. The CDR3, as DNA: TGTGCCAGCAGCCGACAGAGCTCTGGGGCCAACGTCCTGACTTTC.

Here the CDR3 DNA reads TGTGCCAGCAGTGAATTACAGGGGGCCGATAATTCACCCCTCCACTTT. Its translation: CASSELQGADNSPLHF. The chain uses TRBV25-1 and TRBJ1-6, with 9 bases identical to TRBD1. J was trimmed by 5 bases and V by 1 base; bases with no gene match: 3. Germline V gene sequence: CDR1 MGHDK, CDR2 SYGVNS. The CDR3 has 16 amino acids. Full variable domain (remainder filled in from reference TRBV25-1 and TRBJ1-6): EADIYQTPRYLVIGTGKKITLECSQTMGHDKMYWYQQDPGMELHLIHYSYGVNSTEKGDLSSESTVSRIRTEHFPLTLESARPSHTSQYLCASSELQGADNSPLHFGNGTRLTVT.

There are a few counts of this clone. The chain uses TRBV4-3 and TRBJ1-2, with D possibly matching TRBD1 (5 bases). Germline CDR1 LGHNA, CDR2 YSLEER. V dropped 2 bases and J dropped 4 bases, with 17 bases sitting between them. This CDR3 contains 16 residues. CDR3 region: CASSQLGSGASYGYTF. In DNA form, the CDR3 reads TGCGCCAGCAGCCAATTGGGAAGTGGGGCCTCCTATGGCTACACCTTC.

V gene TRBV6-5 combines with J gene TRBJ2-5; TRBD1 agrees at 7 bases. Germline assignment: CDR1 MNHEY and CDR2 SVGAGI. V lost 2 bases and J lost 4; bases outside the gene matches: 7. The CDR3 contains 15 residues. The CDR3 region is CASSYGVQGLETQYF. The CDR3 DNA reads TGTGCCAGCAGTTACGGAGTACAGGGGTTAGAGACCCAGTACTTC.

The DNA of the CDR3 is TGTGCCAGCAGCCCCCGGACTAGCGGGGGGAGGGATACGCAGTATTTT. Residues: CASSPRTSGGRDTQYF. The chain couples TRBV4-2 to TRBJ2-3; the match to TRBD2 covers 14 bases. The CDR3 length is 16 residues. Trimming cost V 4 bases and J 6 bases; bases outside gene matches: 6. The germline gives CDR1 LGHNA, CDR2 YNFKEQ.

This sequence joins TRBV5-3 and TRBJ2-3; 7 bases are shared with TRBD1. TRBV5-3 is given ORF status, its function remaining uncertain. J lost 1 base, V lost 2 bases, and 13 bases had no gene match. The CDR3 has 18 amino acids. Written as DNA, the CDR3 is TGTGCCAGAAGCTTTTTGTCAGGGGGTCCCACCCGCACAGATACGCAGTATTTT. This codes for CARSFLSGGPTRTDTQYF.

The J gene is TRBJ2-3, the V gene TRBV5-1; 9 nucleotides align to TRBD1. CDR3 size: 18 residues. The trim removed 3 bases at V and 4 bases at J, leaving 15 bases unmatched. Germline CDR1 SGHRS, CDR2 YFSETQ. As DNA, the CDR3 is TGCGCCAGCAGCTCGGATGGGACAGGGCGGATAAAGGCAGATACGCAGTATTTT. It specifies CASSSDGTGRIKADTQYF.

The chain carries TRBV5-3 and TRBJ1-4; 9 bases are a match to TRBD1. TRBV5-3 is given ORF status, its function remaining uncertain. J was trimmed by 5 bases and V by 5 bases; bases with no gene match: 13. This CDR3 region has 17 residues. CDR3 region: CARRLRVYRGRNEKLFF. The CDR3 coding sequence is TGTGCCAGAAGGTTGCGTGTCTACAGGGGGCGGAATGAAAAACTGTTTTTT.

J is TRBJ1-2 and V is TRBV7-8; D is perhaps TRBD1 (6 bases). The V end lost 2 bases, the J end lost 4 bases, and 11 bases lay between the germline ends. This CDR3 contains 14 residues. Looked up from germline, CDR1 is SGHVS and CDR2 is FQNEAQ. Written as DNA, the CDR3 is TGTGCCAGCAGCTTACTGGGGGCCTCCTATGGCTACACCTTC. Residues: CASSLLGASYGYTF.

The rearrangement uses TRBV5-4 and TRBJ2-2; D uncertain. The germline V and J ends were trimmed by 0 bases and 0 bases, with 3 bases remaining between them. Germline lookup yields CDR1 SGHNT and CDR2 YYREEE (reference sequence). The CDR3 is 14 residues long. The CDR3 is CASSLAANTGELFF. The CDR3 nucleotides are TGTGCCAGCAGCTTGGCTGCGAACACCGGGGAGCTGTTTTTT.

The V call is TRBV21-1, the J call TRBJ2-3; TRBD1 was called by the table and not checked on the DNA. TRBV21-1 corresponds to a pseudogene. The CDR3 length is 15 residues. The CDR3 here is CASSKQGIVTDTQYF. DNA for the CDR3: TGTGCCAGCAGCAAGCAGGGGATCGTCACAGATACGCAGTATTTT.

The chain is built from TRBV9 and TRBJ1-2; perhaps TRBD1 as D (5 bases). The V gene's germline CDR1 is SGDLS and CDR2 YYNGEE. V was shortened by 4 bases and J by 8 bases, with 18 bases between the two germline ends. The CDR3 spans 14 residues. CDR3 in DNA: TGTGCCAGCAGCCCATCGTCCAGGGTTGGAGGCTACACCTTC. As protein: CASSPSSRVGGYTF.